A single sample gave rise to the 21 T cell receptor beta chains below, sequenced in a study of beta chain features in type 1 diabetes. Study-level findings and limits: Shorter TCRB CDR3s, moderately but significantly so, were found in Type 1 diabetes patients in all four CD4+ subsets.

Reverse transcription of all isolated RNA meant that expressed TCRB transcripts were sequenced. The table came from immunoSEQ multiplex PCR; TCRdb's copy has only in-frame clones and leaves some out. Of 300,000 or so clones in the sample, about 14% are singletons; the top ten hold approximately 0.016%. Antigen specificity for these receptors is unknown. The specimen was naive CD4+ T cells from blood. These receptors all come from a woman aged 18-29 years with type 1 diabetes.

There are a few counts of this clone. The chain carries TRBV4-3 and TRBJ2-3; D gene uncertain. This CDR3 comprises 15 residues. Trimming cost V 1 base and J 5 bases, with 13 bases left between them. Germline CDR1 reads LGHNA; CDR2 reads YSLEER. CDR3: CASSQALNNGDTQYF. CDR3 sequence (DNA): TGCGCCAGCAGCCAAGCACTAAACAACGGAGATACGCAGTATTTT.

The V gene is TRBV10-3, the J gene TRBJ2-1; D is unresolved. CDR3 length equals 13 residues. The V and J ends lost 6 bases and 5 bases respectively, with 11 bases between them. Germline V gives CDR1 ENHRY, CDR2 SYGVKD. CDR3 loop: CAIRGNVDNEQFF. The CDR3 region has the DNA TGTGCCATCAGGGGCAATGTGGACAATGAGCAGTTCTTC.

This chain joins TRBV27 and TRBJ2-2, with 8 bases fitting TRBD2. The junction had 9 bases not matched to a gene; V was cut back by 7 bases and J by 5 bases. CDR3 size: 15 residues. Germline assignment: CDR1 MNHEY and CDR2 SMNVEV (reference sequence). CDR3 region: CASNSGGPRTGELFF. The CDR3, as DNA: TGTGCCAGCAACTCGGGAGGGCCGCGAACCGGGGAGCTGTTTTTT.

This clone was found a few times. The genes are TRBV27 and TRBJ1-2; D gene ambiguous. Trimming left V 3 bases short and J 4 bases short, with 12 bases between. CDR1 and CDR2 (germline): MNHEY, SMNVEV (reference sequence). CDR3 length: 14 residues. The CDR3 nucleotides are TGTGCCAGCAGTTTCGCCGGGTACGGCTATGGCTACACCTTC. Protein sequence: CASSFAGYGYGYTF.

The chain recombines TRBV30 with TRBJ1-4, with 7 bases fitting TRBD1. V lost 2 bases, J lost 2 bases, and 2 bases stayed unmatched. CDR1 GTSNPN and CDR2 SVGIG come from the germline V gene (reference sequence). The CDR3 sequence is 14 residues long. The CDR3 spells CAWSTGATNEKLFF. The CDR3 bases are TGTGCCTGGAGTACAGGGGCGACTAATGAAAAACTGTTTTTT.

CDR3 amino acids: CASSYGAGGSYEQYF. The CDR3 DNA reads as TGTGCCAGCAGCTACGGGGCAGGGGGGAGTTACGAGCAGTACTTC. The chain combines TRBV7-2 with TRBJ2-7; D is perhaps TRBD1 (7 bases). Germline lookup yields CDR1 SGHTA and CDR2 FQGNSA. V lost 4 bases and J 4 bases, leaving 17 bases between the germline ends. The CDR3 contains 15 residues.

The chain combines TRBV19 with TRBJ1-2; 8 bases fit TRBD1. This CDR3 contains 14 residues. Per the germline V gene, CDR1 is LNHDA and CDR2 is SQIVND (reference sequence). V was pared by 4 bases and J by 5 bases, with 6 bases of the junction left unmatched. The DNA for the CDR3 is TGTGCCAGTAGTAAATCCGGGACAGGATATGGCTACACCTTC. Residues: CASSKSGTGYGYTF.

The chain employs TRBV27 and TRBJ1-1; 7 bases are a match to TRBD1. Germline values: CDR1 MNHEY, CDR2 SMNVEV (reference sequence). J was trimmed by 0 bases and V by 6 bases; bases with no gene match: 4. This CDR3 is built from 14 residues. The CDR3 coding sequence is TGTGCCAGCAGGTGGGACAGATTGAACACTGAAGCTTTCTTT. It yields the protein CASRWDRLNTEAFF.

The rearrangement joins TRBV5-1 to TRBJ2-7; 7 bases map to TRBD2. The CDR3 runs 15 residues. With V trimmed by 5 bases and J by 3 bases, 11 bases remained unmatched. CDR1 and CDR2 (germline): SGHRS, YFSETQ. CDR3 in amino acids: CASRDSIGGGYEQYF. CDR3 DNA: TGCGCCAGCAGGGACTCGATCGGCGGGGGCTACGAGCAGTACTTC. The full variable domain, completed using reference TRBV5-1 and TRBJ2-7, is KAGVTQTPRYLIKTRGQQVTLSCSPISGHRSVSWYQQTPGQGLQFLFEYFSETQRNKGNFPGRFSGRQFSNSRSEMNVSTLELGDSALYLCASRDSIGGGYEQYFGPGTRLTVT.

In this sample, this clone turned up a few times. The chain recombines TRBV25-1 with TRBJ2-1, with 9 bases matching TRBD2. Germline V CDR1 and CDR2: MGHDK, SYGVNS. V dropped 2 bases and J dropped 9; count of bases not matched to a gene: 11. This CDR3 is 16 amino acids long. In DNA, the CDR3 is TGTGCCAGCAGTGAACCTCTAGCGGGATGGAACGGTGAGCAGTTCTTC. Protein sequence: CASSEPLAGWNGEQFF.

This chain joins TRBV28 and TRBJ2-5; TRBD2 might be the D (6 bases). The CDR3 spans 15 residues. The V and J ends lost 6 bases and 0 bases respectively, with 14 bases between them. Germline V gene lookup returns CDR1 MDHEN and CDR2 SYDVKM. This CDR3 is CASSEGRGDQETQYF. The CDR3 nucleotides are TGTGCCAGCAGCGAGGGCCGCGGGGACCAAGAGACCCAGTACTTC. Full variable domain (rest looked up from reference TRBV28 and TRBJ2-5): DVKVTQSSRYLVKRTGEKVFLECVQDMDHENMFWYRQDPGLGLRLIYFSYDVKMKEKGDIPEGYSVSREKKERFSLILESASTNQTSMYLCASSEGRGDQETQYFGPGTRLLVL.

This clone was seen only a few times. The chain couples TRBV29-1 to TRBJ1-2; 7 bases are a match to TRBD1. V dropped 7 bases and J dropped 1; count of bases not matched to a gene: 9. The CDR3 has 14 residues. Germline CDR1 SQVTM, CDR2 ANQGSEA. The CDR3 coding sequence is TGCAGCGCGACAGGGATGTTCCGTAACTATGGCTACACCTTC. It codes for CSATGMFRNYGYTF.

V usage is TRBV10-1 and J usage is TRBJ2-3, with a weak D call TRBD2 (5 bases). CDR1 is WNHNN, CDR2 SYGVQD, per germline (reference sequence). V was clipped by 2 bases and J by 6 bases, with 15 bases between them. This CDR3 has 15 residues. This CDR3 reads CASSEVPRVADTQYF. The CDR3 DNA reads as TGCGCCAGCAGTGAGGTTCCGCGGGTGGCCGATACGCAGTATTTT.

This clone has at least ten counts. CDR3 sequence (DNA): TGCAGCGTTTCCGGGAGGGCGTACAATGAGCAGTTCTTC. Its translation: CSVSGRAYNEQFF. The chain couples TRBV29-1 to TRBJ2-1; 8 bases line up with TRBD2. There are 13 residues in the CDR3. CDR1 and CDR2 (germline): SQVTM, ANQGSEA. V lost 5 bases and J lost 4; bases outside the gene matches: 4.

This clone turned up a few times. CDR3 amino acids: CASSFGGRAGEQFF. The CDR3 DNA reads as TGTGCCAGCAGTTTCGGCGGGAGGGCGGGTGAGCAGTTCTTC. The rearrangement links TRBV27 to TRBJ2-1; 9 positions agree with TRBD2. CDR3 length: 14 amino acids. J was trimmed by 9 bases and V by 3 bases; bases with no gene match: 6. CDR1 MNHEY and CDR2 SMNVEV come from the germline V gene (reference sequence).

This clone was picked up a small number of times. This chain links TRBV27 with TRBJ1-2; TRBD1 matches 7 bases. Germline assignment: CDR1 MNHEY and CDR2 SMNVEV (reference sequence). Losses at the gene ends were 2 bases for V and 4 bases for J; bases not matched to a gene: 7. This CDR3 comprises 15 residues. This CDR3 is CASSLRQGGSYGYTF. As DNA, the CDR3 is TGTGCCAGCAGTTTACGACAGGGTGGGAGCTATGGCTACACCTTC.

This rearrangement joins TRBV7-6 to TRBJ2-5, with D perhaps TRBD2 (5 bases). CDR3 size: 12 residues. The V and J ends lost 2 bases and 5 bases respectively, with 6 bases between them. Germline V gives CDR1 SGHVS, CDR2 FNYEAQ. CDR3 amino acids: CASSLQRETQYF. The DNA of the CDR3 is TGTGCCAGCAGCTTACAGCGGGAGACCCAGTACTTC.

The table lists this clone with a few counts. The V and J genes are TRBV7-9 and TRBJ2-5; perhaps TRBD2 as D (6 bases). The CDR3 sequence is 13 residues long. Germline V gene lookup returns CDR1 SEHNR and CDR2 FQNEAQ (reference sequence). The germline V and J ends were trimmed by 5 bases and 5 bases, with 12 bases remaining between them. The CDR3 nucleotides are TGTGCCAGCAGCACCCCGGGGAGGGAGACCCAGTACTTC. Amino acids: CASSTPGRETQYF.

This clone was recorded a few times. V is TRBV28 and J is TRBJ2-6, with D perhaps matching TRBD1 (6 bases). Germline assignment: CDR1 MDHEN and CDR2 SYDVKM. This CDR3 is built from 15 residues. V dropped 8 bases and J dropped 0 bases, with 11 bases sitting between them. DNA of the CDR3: TGTGCCAGCGGGGGCGGACCCTCTGGGGCCAACGTCCTGACTTTC. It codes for CASGGGPSGANVLTF.

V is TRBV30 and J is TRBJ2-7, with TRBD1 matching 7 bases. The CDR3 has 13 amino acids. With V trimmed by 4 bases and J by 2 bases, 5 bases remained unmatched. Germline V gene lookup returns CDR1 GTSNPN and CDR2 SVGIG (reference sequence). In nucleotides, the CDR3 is TGTGCCTGGACCCGGGACAGAACCTACGAGCAGTACTTC. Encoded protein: CAWTRDRTYEQYF.

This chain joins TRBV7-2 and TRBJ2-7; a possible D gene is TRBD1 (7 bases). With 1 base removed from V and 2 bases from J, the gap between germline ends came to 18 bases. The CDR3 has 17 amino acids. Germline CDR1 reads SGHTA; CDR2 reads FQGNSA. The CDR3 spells CASSLVGSGGGAYEQYF. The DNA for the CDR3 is TGTGCCAGCAGCTTAGTAGGATCAGGAGGGGGCGCCTACGAGCAGTACTTC. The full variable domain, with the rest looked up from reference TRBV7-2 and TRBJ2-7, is GAGVSQSPSNKVTEKGKDVELRCDPISGHTALYWYRQSLGQGLEFLIYFQGNSAPDKSGLPSDRFSAERTGGSVSTLTIQRTQQEDSAVYLCASSLVGSGGGAYEQYFGPGTRLTVT.